Each of the 5 T cell receptor beta chains below was sequenced from the same sample in a study of blood T cell repertoires in COVID-19. The method was immunoSEQ multiplex PCR; TCRdb's version includes in-frame clones alone and lacks a portion of them. The sample consists of over 350,000 clones, around 89% of them appearing once. Sequences were obtained from PBMCs or T cells enriched from blood (not recorded which). The receptors stem from a woman under 40 with acute COVID-19.

V is TRBV9 and J is TRBJ2-3; D uncertain. The CDR3 has 14 amino acids. Trimming cost V 0 bases and J 2 bases, with 7 bases left between them. CDR1 SGDLS and CDR2 YYNGEE come from the germline V gene. CDR3 sequence (DNA): TGTGCCAGCAGCGTAGCGGTCTACACAGATACGCAGTATTTT. This gives the protein CASSVAVYTDTQYF.

The V call is TRBV5-5, the J call TRBJ1-3; 9 bases are a match to TRBD1. Trimming removed 2 bases from V and 4 bases from J; junction bases left unmatched: 13. Looked up from germline, CDR1 is SGHKS and CDR2 is YYEKEE (reference sequence). This CDR3 is 18 amino acids long. As DNA, the CDR3 is TGTGCCAGCAGCTTCGGACAGGGGTATTGGACGAGAGGAAACACCATATATTTT. Amino acids: CASSFGQGYWTRGNTIYF. The full variable domain, rest sourced from reference TRBV5-5 and TRBJ1-3, is DAGVTQSPTHLIKTRGQQVTLRCSPISGHKSVSWYQQVLGQGPQFIFQYYEKEERGRGNFPDRFSARQFPNYSSELNVNALLLGDSALYLCASSFGQGYWTRGNTIYFGEGSWLTVV.

The DNA for the CDR3 is TGTGCCAGCAGGCCGACAGGGTCCCTCACCGGGGAGCTGTTTTTT. Amino acids: CASRPTGSLTGELFF. V usage is TRBV14 and J usage is TRBJ2-2; 7 bases align to TRBD1. The CDR3 loop spans 15 amino acids. CDR1 is SGHDN and CDR2 is FVKESK in the germline V gene. The V and J ends lost 6 bases and 4 bases, in that order; junction bases with no gene match: 8.

A note on this clone: Sequence at one end of the junction differs from germline and may be a read error. The chain combines TRBV6-1 with TRBJ2-7; TRBD1 matches at 7 bases. This CDR3 comprises 15 residues. CDR1 MNHNS and CDR2 SASEGT come from the germline V gene. CDR3 protein: CASTEGTVSSYEQYF. The CDR3 DNA reads TGTGCCAGCACTGAAGGGACAGTGAGCTCCTACGAGCAGTACTTC.

The genes are TRBV5-6 and TRBJ2-7, with 13 bases aligning to TRBD2. CDR1 is SGHDT, CDR2 YYEEEE, per germline. J lost 5 bases, V lost 4 bases, and 18 bases had no gene match. The CDR3 totals 19 residues. The chain's CDR3 is CASSHTSNPGLAGRHEQYF. CDR3 bases: TGTGCCAGCAGCCATACTAGTAACCCGGGACTAGCGGGGAGGCACGAGCAGTACTTC.